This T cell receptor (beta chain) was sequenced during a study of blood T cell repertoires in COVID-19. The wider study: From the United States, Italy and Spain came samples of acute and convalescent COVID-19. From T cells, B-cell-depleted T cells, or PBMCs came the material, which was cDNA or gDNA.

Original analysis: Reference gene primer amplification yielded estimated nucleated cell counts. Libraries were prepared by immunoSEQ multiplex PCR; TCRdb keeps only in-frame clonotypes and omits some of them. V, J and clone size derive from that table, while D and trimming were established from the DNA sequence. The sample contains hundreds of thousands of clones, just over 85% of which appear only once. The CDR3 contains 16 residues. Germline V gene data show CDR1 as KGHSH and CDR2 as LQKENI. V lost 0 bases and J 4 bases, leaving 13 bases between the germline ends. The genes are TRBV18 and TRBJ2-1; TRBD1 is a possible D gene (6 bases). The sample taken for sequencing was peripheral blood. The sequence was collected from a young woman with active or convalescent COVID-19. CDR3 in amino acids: CASSPPGRGPYNEQFF. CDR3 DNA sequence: TGTGCCAGCTCACCACCTGGCAGGGGACCTTACAATGAGCAGTTCTTC.